This T cell receptor (beta chain) was retrieved from a study of OX40 agonist ivuxolimab in advanced cancers. General observations from the study: Partial responders at 0.1-3.0 mg/kg had among the lowest clonal expansion. Several nonresponders also turned out to have low normalized T-cell clonal expansion.

A single count supports this clone. Its antigen is undetermined. TCRdb's table, derived via immunoSEQ multiplex PCR, lists solely in-frame clones and lacks some. The sample yields 25,000 to 40,000 clones, roughly 84% seen once. The receptor was isolated from an adult with an advanced solid tumor such as melanoma, head and neck, liver or kidney cancer. Sample: CD4+ or CD8+ T cells sorted from blood, taken in a trial of the OX40 agonist ivuxolimab.

CDR3 coding DNA: TGCGCCAGCAGCCAAGATGGGCAGGGTAACCCCAGGGGCTACACCTTC. This gives the protein CASSQDGQGNPRGYTF. The V and J genes are TRBV4-1 and TRBJ1-2, with D possibly TRBD1 on 5 matching bases. The CDR3 length is 16 residues. V was pared by 0 bases and J by 8 bases, with 19 bases between. Germline V CDR1 and CDR2: MGHRA, YSYEKL.